The 32 T cell receptor beta chains below all came from one sample that was sequenced in a study of PD-1 blockade in classical Hodgkin lymphoma. Produced via immunoSEQ multiplex PCR; TCRdb's table is partial and in-frame only. The table lists 6,400 or so clones, about 77% of them singletons, with over 3.5% in the top ten. Exposure to brentuximab vedotin varied, and each patient had relapsed following autologous stem cell transplantation. Researchers report purifying CD4+ T cells from thawed PBMCs by magnetic negative selection. The material sequenced was CD4+ T cells from blood, taken at baseline. These receptors originate from a human donor with classical Hodgkin lymphoma.

This CDR3 reads CASSSPGIGYEQYV. CDR3 sequence (DNA): TGTGCCAGCAGCTCTCCGGGAATAGGCTACGAGCAGTACGTC. The genes are TRBV7-9 and TRBJ2-7; D possibly corresponds to TRBD2 (5 bases). The CDR3 has 14 residues. Per germline, CDR1 SEHNR and CDR2 FQNEAQ (reference sequence). V was clipped by 4 bases and J by 3 bases, with 13 bases between them.

The chain uses TRBV19 and TRBJ2-2, with 8 bases aligning to TRBD1. Germline lookup yields CDR1 LNHDA and CDR2 SQIVND (reference sequence). Trimming took 6 bases from V and 0 from J; bases not matched to a gene: 9. The CDR3 is 17 residues long. Written as DNA, the CDR3 is TGTGCCAGTAGCTATCCCACGGACAGGGCGAACACCGGGGAGCTGTTTTTT. This gives the protein CASSYPTDRANTGELFF.

The chain recombines TRBV2 with TRBJ2-2; 11 bases map to TRBD2. V was clipped by 6 bases and J by 4 bases; unmatched bases: 7. Germline CDR1 reads SNHLY; CDR2 reads FYNNEI. The CDR3 loop spans 16 amino acids. CDR3 in amino acids: CASRVLAGAGTGELFF. The CDR3 DNA follows: TGTGCCAGCAGGGTACTAGCGGGGGCGGGCACCGGGGAGCTGTTTTTT.

The chain is built from TRBV7-8 and TRBJ2-2; D ambiguous. The V end lost 2 bases, the J end lost 7 bases, and 5 bases lay between the germline ends. Per germline, CDR1 SGHVS and CDR2 FQNEAQ. The CDR3 totals 12 residues. The CDR3 nucleotides are TGTGCCAGCAGCTTACACCTCGGGGAGCTGTTTTTT. It encodes CASSLHLGELFF.

The rearrangement uses TRBV10-1 and TRBJ1-1; 8 positions agree with TRBD1. The J segment lost 1 base and the V segment lost 7 bases, leaving 2 bases of the junction unmatched. Germline CDR1 is WNHNN and CDR2 is SYGVQD (reference sequence). This CDR3 spans 13 amino acids. For the CDR3, the DNA is TGCGCCAGCAAAGGACAGGGGAACACTGAAGCTTTCTTT. This sequence encodes CASKGQGNTEAFF.

Of note for this clone: The same CDR3 is also encoded by other DNA sequences in this sample. The chain employs TRBV9 and TRBJ1-3; no clear D gene. The V end lost 0 bases, the J end lost 4 bases, and 5 bases lay between the germline ends. The germline V gene has CDR1 SGDLS and CDR2 YYNGEE. CDR3 length equals 13 residues. The CDR3: CASSVGGGNTIYF. The CDR3 DNA is TGTGCCAGCAGCGTAGGGGGAGGAAACACCATATATTTT.

The genes are TRBV19 and TRBJ1-2, with unresolved D. V gave up 0 bases and J gave up 4 bases, with 12 bases separating them. This CDR3 is built from 15 residues. CDR1 is LNHDA and CDR2 is SQIVND in the germline V gene (reference sequence). The CDR3 is CASSIDFKGTYGYTF. For the CDR3, the DNA is TGTGCCAGTAGTATAGATTTTAAGGGAACCTATGGCTACACCTTC.

The chain combines TRBV5-1 with TRBJ2-1; D is uncertain. Germline V gene sequence: CDR1 SGHRS, CDR2 YFSETQ. V lost 1 base and J 0 bases, leaving 5 bases between the germline ends. This CDR3 has 14 amino acids. The CDR3 sequence is CASSLYGSYNEQFF. CDR3 coding DNA: TGCGCCAGCAGCTTGTACGGCTCCTACAATGAGCAGTTCTTC.

This clone was seen more than once but under ten times. This rearrangement joins TRBV7-9 to TRBJ1-1; D call uncertain. This CDR3 comprises 10 residues. CDR1 SEHNR and CDR2 FQNEAQ come from the germline V gene (reference sequence). V gave up 6 bases and J gave up 14 bases, with 13 bases separating them. The CDR3 protein is CASRTLAIFF. The CDR3 DNA is TGTGCCAGCAGAACGCTAGCCATCTTCTTT.

The gene calls are TRBV11-3 and TRBJ2-3; TRBD2 matches 11 bases. With 0 bases clipped from V and 5 bases from J, the junction kept 7 bases outside the gene matches. In germline, CDR1 is SGHNT, CDR2 YENEEA. CDR3 length: 17 residues. In DNA, the CDR3 is TGTGCCAGCAGCTTAGATACTAGCGGGGGCCCTCGAGATACGCAGTATTTT. Translated, it gives CASSLDTSGGPRDTQYF. Full variable domain (remainder filled in from reference TRBV11-3 and TRBJ2-3): EAGVVQSPRYKIIEKKQPVAFWCNPISGHNTLYWYLQNLGQGPELLIRYENEEAVDDSQLPKDRFSAERLKGVDSTLKIQPAELGDSAVYLCASSLDTSGGPRDTQYFGPGTRLTVL.

This chain joins TRBV4-3 and TRBJ2-1; TRBD1 or TRBD2 may be the D gene (6 bases each). There are 15 residues in the CDR3. Trimming removed 0 bases from V and 3 bases from J, with 9 bases in between. Germline V lookup: CDR1 LGHNA, CDR2 YSLEER. CDR3 bases: TGCGCCAGCAGCCAAGATGGGGGGCTCTACAATGAGCAGTTCTTC. This gives the protein CASSQDGGLYNEQFF.

V gene TRBV7-8 combines with J gene TRBJ1-5, with D possibly being TRBD1 (6 bases). V shed 5 bases and J shed 4 bases, with 18 bases lying between them. CDR1 SGHVS and CDR2 FQNEAQ come from the germline V gene. The CDR3 covers 16 residues. The CDR3 sequence: CASSHIQGFENQPQHF. The CDR3 DNA reads as TGTGCCAGCAGCCACATTCAGGGGTTCGAGAATCAGCCCCAGCATTTT.

This chain connects TRBV27 to TRBJ2-5; 7 bases are a match to TRBD1. After removal of 0 bases from V and 4 bases from J, the junction contained 11 bases not matched to a gene. CDR3 length: 17 residues. The germline V gene has CDR1 MNHEY and CDR2 SMNVEV (reference sequence). The CDR3 loop is CASSLSAPDRTLETQYF. The CDR3 coding sequence is TGTGCCAGCAGTTTATCGGCCCCGGACAGGACGTTAGAGACCCAGTACTTC.

The CDR3 bases are TGTGCCAGCGGTCAGGAAGTCTACAATGAGCAGTTCTTC. This codes for CASGQEVYNEQFF. The V and J genes are TRBV5-4 and TRBJ2-1; D ambiguous. The CDR3 has 13 residues. Trimming left V 7 bases short and J 3 bases short, with 11 bases between. Germline CDR1 SGHNT, CDR2 YYREEE (reference sequence).

The chain employs TRBV28 and TRBJ2-2, with 14 bases identical to TRBD2. Germline-derived CDR1 and CDR2 are MDHEN and SYDVKM. The length of the CDR3 is 17 residues. V lost 0 bases to trimming and J lost 6 bases; unmatched junction nucleotides: 3. CDR3 sequence (DNA): TGTGCCAGCAGTTTATGGAGACTAGCGGGGGGGCCCGGGGAGCTGTTTTTT. It specifies CASSLWRLAGGPGELFF.

The chain links TRBV5-4 to TRBJ2-3; 7 nucleotides align to TRBD2. Germline V gene lookup returns CDR1 SGHNT and CDR2 YYREEE (reference sequence). This CDR3 is 15 amino acids long. J was trimmed by 0 bases and V by 5 bases; bases with no gene match: 6. This CDR3 is CASSRDYASTDTQYF. The CDR3 DNA reads TGTGCCAGCAGTAGGGACTACGCTAGCACAGATACGCAGTATTTT.

This chain connects TRBV2 to TRBJ2-1; weak D call: TRBD2 (5 bases). Germline V gene data show CDR1 as SNHLY and CDR2 as FYNNEI. The CDR3 spans 14 residues. The V end was cut by 8 bases, the J end by 2 bases, with 13 bases between. The CDR3 sequence is CASEEEPPYNEQFF. The CDR3 DNA reads TGTGCCAGCGAGGAGGAACCCCCCTACAATGAGCAGTTCTTC. Based on the CDR3 plus reference TRBV2 and TRBJ2-1, the full variable domain is EPEVTQTPSHQVTQMGQEVILRCVPISNHLYFYWYRQILGQKVEFLVSFYNNEISEKSEIFDDQFSVERPDGSNFTLKIRSTKLEDSAMYFCASEEEPPYNEQFFGPGTRLTVL.

The genes are TRBV10-3 and TRBJ2-1, with D maybe TRBD1 (5 bases). Trimming took off 0 bases at V and 0 bases at J, with 15 bases between the two ends. Per the germline V gene, CDR1 is ENHRY and CDR2 is SYGVKD. The CDR3 is made up of 18 amino acids. CDR3 region: CAISESTLRGGSYNEQFF. The CDR3 coding sequence is TGTGCCATCAGTGAGTCAACACTTAGGGGCGGCTCCTACAATGAGCAGTTCTTC.

The sample holds a few counts of this clone. V and J are TRBV6-4 and TRBJ1-4; 7 bases line up with TRBD1. Germline CDR1 reads MRHNA; CDR2 reads SNTAGT. The CDR3 is 16 amino acids. Unmatched junction bases numbered 7, after V lost 5 bases and J lost 1 base. The CDR3 region is CASSPEGARTNEKLFF. The CDR3 DNA follows: TGTGCCAGCAGTCCCGAGGGGGCTCGAACTAATGAAAAACTGTTTTTT.

Note on this clone: The sample carries other DNA sequences with the same CDR3. The gene calls are TRBV18 and TRBJ2-5, with D unresolved. The length of the CDR3 is 12 residues. V gave up 3 bases and J gave up 4 bases, with 6 bases separating them. CDR1 and CDR2 from the germline V gene are KGHSH and LQKENI. The CDR3 region has the DNA TGTGCCAGCTCACCTGGGCCAGAGACCCAGTACTTC. Amino acids: CASSPGPETQYF.

This CDR3 reads CASSVRNSPLHF. CDR3 in DNA: TGTGCCAGCAGCGTGAGAAATTCACCCCTCCACTTT. The chain employs TRBV7-2 and TRBJ1-6; D gene ambiguous. The V end lost 5 bases, the J end lost 7 bases, and 6 bases lay between the germline ends. The CDR3 runs to 12 residues. Germline loops: CDR1 SGHTA, CDR2 FQGNSA. Combining the CDR3 with reference TRBV7-2 and TRBJ1-6 gives the whole variable domain GAGVSQSPSNKVTEKGKDVELRCDPISGHTALYWYRQSLGQGLEFLIYFQGNSAPDKSGLPSDRFSAERTGGSVSTLTIQRTQQEDSAVYLCASSVRNSPLHFGNGTRLTVT.

The V and J genes are TRBV4-3 and TRBJ2-7, with D possibly TRBD2 on 5 matching bases. With 0 bases removed from V and 6 bases from J, the gap between germline ends came to 15 bases. Germline V lookup: CDR1 LGHNA, CDR2 YSLEER. The CDR3 spans 15 residues. The CDR3 region is CASSQDRTSFTEQYF. CDR3 DNA sequence: TGCGCCAGCAGCCAAGATCGAACTAGTTTTACCGAGCAGTACTTC.

This CDR3 is CASSQGQGLGQETQYF. In DNA, the CDR3 is TGTGCCAGCAGCCAGGGCCAGGGTTTGGGGCAAGAGACCCAGTACTTC. This chain connects TRBV14 to TRBJ2-5; D perhaps matches TRBD1 (5 bases). Germline CDR1 reads SGHDN; CDR2 reads FVKESK. The V and J ends lost 3 bases and 2 bases respectively, with 16 bases between them. The CDR3 is made up of 16 amino acids.

This clone was counted a single time. The rearrangement uses TRBV7-9 and TRBJ2-5, with D unclear. V shed 1 base and J shed 3 bases, with 3 bases lying between them. CDR3 length equals 12 residues. Germline CDR1 reads SEHNR; CDR2 reads FQNEAQ (reference sequence). The CDR3 is CASSLGEETQYF. CDR3 coding DNA: TGTGCCAGCAGCTTAGGCGAAGAGACCCAGTACTTC.

This rearrangement joins TRBV29-1 to TRBJ2-3; D perhaps matches TRBD2 (6 bases). This CDR3 region has 12 residues. V gave up 3 bases and J gave up 3 bases, with 7 bases separating them. Germline V CDR1 and CDR2: SQVTM, ANQGSEA. The CDR3 nucleotides read TGCAGCGTTGACGGGGGAACAGATACGCAGTATTTT. Its protein is CSVDGGTDTQYF.

This rearrangement joins TRBV5-6 to TRBJ2-1, with TRBD2 matching over 7 bases. The germline V gene has CDR1 SGHDT and CDR2 YYEEEE. V shed 0 bases, J shed 10 bases, and the junction held 13 bases outside the gene matches. This CDR3 has 16 amino acids. CDR3 in amino acids: CASSLVLGLEASEQFF. CDR3 bases: TGTGCCAGCAGCTTGGTACTCGGACTAGAGGCGTCGGAGCAGTTCTTC.

This clone has a single count. The rearrangement links TRBV7-9 to TRBJ1-4; possible D gene TRBD1, 6 bases. Looked up from germline, CDR1 is SEHNR and CDR2 is FQNEAQ (reference sequence). Trimming removed 2 bases at V and 5 bases at J, with 9 bases between. This CDR3 has 14 residues. The CDR3 here is CASSLYTGNEKLFF. The CDR3 DNA reads as TGTGCCAGCAGCTTATATACAGGGAATGAAAAACTGTTTTTT.

The chain carries TRBV2 and TRBJ1-4; tentative D call: TRBD1 (5 bases). The germline V gene has CDR1 SNHLY and CDR2 FYNNEI. The length of the CDR3 is 15 residues. V lost 6 bases and J lost 0, with 11 bases in between. The CDR3 here is CASSVDRTTNEKLFF. DNA for the CDR3: TGTGCCAGCAGCGTTGACAGAACAACTAATGAAAAACTGTTTTTT.

J is TRBJ2-7 and V is TRBV10-3, with 10 bases that match TRBD2. J gave up 3 bases and V 3 bases, and 8 bases lay outside the gene matches. Germline V gene sequence: CDR1 ENHRY, CDR2 SYGVKD. This CDR3 has 16 residues. In DNA, the CDR3 is TGTGCCATCAGTGACGCTAGCGGGAGAGGGGGCTACGAGCAGTACTTC. As protein: CAISDASGRGGYEQYF.

The V call is TRBV6-5, the J call TRBJ2-5, with 8 positions matching TRBD2. J was trimmed by 3 bases and V by 8 bases; bases with no gene match: 2. The CDR3 covers 12 residues. Germline V gene data show CDR1 as MNHEY and CDR2 as SVGAGI. For the CDR3, the DNA is TGTGCCAGCGGAGCGGGAGAAGAGACCCAGTACTTC. Translation: CASGAGEETQYF.

The chain recombines TRBV5-1 with TRBJ2-5, with 8 positions matching TRBD2. The CDR3 extends over 16 amino acids. CDR1 SGHRS and CDR2 YFSETQ come from the germline V gene. V trimming: 1 base; J trimming: 0 bases; junction bases outside the gene matches: 5. The CDR3 bases are TGCGCCAGCAGCTTGTTAACGGGGGGGAACCAAGAGACCCAGTACTTC. Its protein product is CASSLLTGGNQETQYF.

The V gene is TRBV5-1, the J gene TRBJ2-3; D is uncertain. CDR1 and CDR2 from the germline V gene are SGHRS and YFSETQ. Trimming cost V 3 bases and J 2 bases, with 7 bases left between them. The CDR3 contains 13 residues. CDR3 nucleotide sequence: TGCGCCAGCAGCTCGGATATCACAGATACGCAGTATTTT. Translated: CASSSDITDTQYF.